The 14 T cell receptor beta chains given below trace back to one sample, sequenced in a study of T cells in women clearing cervical HPV infection. The assay was immunoSEQ multiplex PCR, and TCRdb's table has in-frame clones only and misses some. The sample totals 25,000 to 30,000 clones. The specimen sequenced was blood buffy coat. Receptor source: a woman between 18 and 69 years old with a cervical HPV16 infection that either progressed to CIN3+ or cleared (not recorded which).

On this clone itself: The read falls 3 residues short of the CDR3 end, and the missing part is taken from the germline J gene. V usage is TRBV11-2 and J usage is TRBJ1-6, with no clear D. There are 13 residues in the CDR3. Germline loops: CDR1 SGHAT, CDR2 FQNNGV. Trimming removed 5 bases from V and 8 bases from J, with 10 bases in between. The DNA read from the CDR3 is TGTGCCAGCAGCCCGGATAGGGATTCACCC. Translating gives CASSPDRDSP. The whole CDR3 reads CASSPDRDSPLHF.

Note on this clone: The sequenced fragment ends 3 residues before the CDR3 boundary, so the rest is inferred from the germline J gene. This sequence joins TRBV29-1 and TRBJ2-7; the match to TRBD2 covers 8 bases. The CDR3 covers 14 residues. Germline-derived CDR1 and CDR2 are SQVTM and ANQGSEA. V dropped 7 bases and J dropped 3; count of bases not matched to a gene: 11. CDR3 DNA (partial): TGCAGCGCCGCCCGAGCGGGAGCGAACTACGAG. Translation gives CSAARAGANYE. The full CDR3 protein is CSAARAGANYEQYF.

As for this clone: The CDR3 end falls 3 residues outside the read, so it is completed with the germline J gene. The chain has TRBV7-8 and TRBJ2-3; D possibly corresponds to TRBD1 (6 bases). Germline V gene data show CDR1 as SGHVS and CDR2 as FQNEAQ. CDR3 length: 14 amino acids. This chain's CDR3 is CASSLVPDGGTQYF. The sequenced part of the CDR3 DNA is TGTGCCAGCAGCTTAGTCCCCGATGGGGGCACG.

For this clone: An end of the junction does not agree with germline; a read error may underlie this. Coverage ceases 3 residues before the CDR3 finishes, and the germline J gene fills in the end. The chain joins TRBV4-2 to TRBJ1-3; D is unclear. Germline V lookup: CDR1 LGHNA, CDR2 YNFKEQ. The length of the CDR3 is 18 residues. Partial CDR3 DNA: TGCGCCAGCAGCCAATTTCCCCTCCCCGGAGAGGGTAGAAACACC. This encodes CASSQFPLPGEGRNT. In full, the CDR3 is CASSQFPLPGEGRNTIYF.

As for this clone: The read terminates 3 residues before the CDR3 end, so the remaining end is supplied by the germline J gene. J is TRBJ1-2 and V is TRBV11-1; D gene ambiguous. The germline V gene encodes CDR1 SGHAT and CDR2 FQDESV (reference sequence). The CDR3 has 14 residues. The V end lost 5 bases, the J end lost 0 bases, and 10 bases lay between the germline ends. The CDR3 bases that were read are TGTGCCAGCAGCCCATCCCAGGCTAACTATGGC. It yields the protein CASSPSQANYG. Given in full, the CDR3 is CASSPSQANYGYTF.

This clone is deemed medium-sized by its frequency. The CDR3 goes on 3 residues after the read ends, and that part is filled in from the germline J gene. The chain carries TRBV7-9 and TRBJ2-7; 9 bases match TRBD2. J lost 3 bases, V lost 5 bases, and 5 bases had no gene match. This CDR3 comprises 14 residues. Germline CDR1 reads SEHNR; CDR2 reads FQNEAQ (reference sequence). CDR3 sequence: CASSPPSGDYEQYF. CDR3 bases read: TGTGCCAGCAGCCCGCCTAGCGGGGACTACGAG.

As for this clone: Sequencing ends 3 residues short of the CDR3 end; the germline J gene provides the rest. V and J are TRBV10-3 and TRBJ2-1; 8 nucleotides line up with TRBD2. J gave up 5 bases and V 4 bases, and 10 bases lay outside the gene matches. Germline loops: CDR1 ENHRY, CDR2 SYGVKD. The CDR3 covers 16 residues. The CDR3 DNA, read in part, is TGTGCCATCAGTGGAGAGGGCGGGGGGAATCACAATGAG. This encodes CAISGEGGGNHNE. The complete CDR3 protein is CAISGEGGGNHNEQFF.

Points on this clone: The read comes to an end 3 residues before the CDR3 does, leaving the germline J gene to fill in the end. The chain carries TRBV20-1 and TRBJ2-4, with D perhaps matching TRBD1 (5 bases). The CDR3 has 14 amino acids. Germline assignment: CDR1 DFQATT and CDR2 SNEGSKA (reference sequence). The chain's CDR3 is CSALGAGSNYGQYF. Partial CDR3 DNA: TGCAGTGCTCTTGGGGCAGGTTCTAACTATGGT.

Regarding this clone: The CDR3 end is not reached by the read, which stops 3 residues before it; the germline J gene fills it in. This same CDR3 is encoded by further DNA sequences in the sample. The chain combines TRBV11-3 with TRBJ1-2; TRBD1 is a possible D gene (5 bases). Germline CDR1 is SGHNT and CDR2 is YENEEA. The CDR3 is 13 residues long. The CDR3 loop reads CASRSKPRGGYTF. CDR3 DNA, as far as it was read: TGTGCCAGCCGCTCTAAGCCGAGGGGTGGT.

Comments on this clone: The sequenced fragment ends 3 residues before the CDR3 boundary, so the rest is inferred from the germline J gene. The rearrangement joins TRBV30 to TRBJ1-2; D remains unclear. Germline CDR1 is GTSNPN and CDR2 is SVGIG (reference sequence). This CDR3 comprises 14 residues. The sequenced CDR3 bases are TGTGCCTGGAGTGTGGGTCTAGCCGGCAATGAC. It specifies CAWSVGLAGND. The whole CDR3 protein is CAWSVGLAGNDYTF.

Details on this clone: The sequence runs out 3 residues before the end of the CDR3; the remainder is reconstructed from the germline J gene. This chain joins TRBV2 and TRBJ1-6, with D perhaps TRBD1 (6 bases). The CDR3 covers 14 residues. Germline CDR1 is SNHLY and CDR2 is FYNNEI. Trimming took 4 bases from V and 5 from J, leaving 9 bases between them. The DNA read from the CDR3 is TGTGCCAGCAGTGTAGCAGGGGATAATTCACCC. This encodes CASSVAGDNSP. The whole CDR3 protein reads CASSVAGDNSPLHF.

Comment on this clone: The read terminates 3 residues ahead of where the CDR3 ends, so the germline J gene completes it. This chain connects TRBV10-3 to TRBJ2-1, with 13 bases identical to TRBD2. CDR1 is ENHRY and CDR2 is SYGVKD in the germline V gene. V lost 3 bases to trimming and J lost 5 bases; unmatched junction nucleotides: 1. The CDR3 length is 15 residues. CDR3 sequence reads: CAISDGTSGDNEQFF. The sequenced part of the CDR3 DNA is TGTGCCATCAGTGACGGGACTAGCGGGGACAATGAG.

Comment on this clone: One end of the junction varies from germline; a read error may be responsible. The read gets to within 3 residues of the CDR3 end, and the germline J gene fills in the rest. The chain links TRBV4-2 to TRBJ2-2; D possibly corresponds to TRBD2 (6 bases). Germline-derived CDR1 and CDR2 are LGHNA and YNFKEQ. There are 13 residues in the CDR3. Incomplete CDR3 DNA: TGCGCCAGCAGCCAAGTAAGCGGAGGGAAG. Protein: CASSQVSGGK. In full, the CDR3 is CASSQVSGGKLFF.

As for this clone: The missing CDR3 end, 3 residues past where the read stops, is filled in from the germline J gene. The V and J genes are TRBV19 and TRBJ1-5, with TRBD1 matching 8 bases. The CDR3 runs 15 residues. Per the germline V gene, CDR1 is LNHDA and CDR2 is SQIVND (reference sequence). V gave up 4 bases and J gave up 1 base; unmatched junction bases: 3. CDR3: CASSRQGRSNQPQHF. The sequenced part of the CDR3 DNA is TGTGCCAGTAGTAGACAGGGGCGCAGCAATCAGCCC.